Listed here is a single T cell receptor (beta chain). The target antigen is unknown. This sample is part of a study of OX40 agonist ivuxolimab in advanced cancers. Across the whole study: From 23 to 79 years was the age range, with a mean of around 56 years, and about 83% were male. The study, taken as a whole, reports: The study observed clonal expansion of CD4+ and CD8+ blood T cells by week 6 at 0.1 to 3.0 mg/kg. Antigen specificity was not determined for the expanded peripheral T cells.

With V trimmed by 1 base and J by 8 bases, 0 bases remained unmatched. Germline-derived CDR1 and CDR2 are MGHDK and SYGVNS. The CDR3 extends over 12 amino acids. Clones were sequenced by immunoSEQ multiplex PCR, and TCRdb holds only the in-frame ones, with some missing. The sample records about 40,000 clones, 70% to 90% being singletons. Sample: CD4+ or CD8+ T cells sorted from blood, taken in a trial of the OX40 agonist ivuxolimab. V is TRBV25-1 and J is TRBJ2-3; 7 positions match TRBD2. The receptor comes from an adult with an advanced solid tumor such as melanoma, head and neck, liver or kidney cancer. Here the CDR3 DNA reads TGTGCCAGCAGTGAATCGGGGGGTACGCAGTATTTT. It codes for CASSESGGTQYF.